Below, one TCR beta chain is given with its context. This same CDR3 is encoded by further DNA sequences in the sample. This specimen comes from a study of blood T cell repertoires in COVID-19. CDR3 length: 13 amino acids. The V gene end was trimmed by 6 bases and the J gene end by 2 bases; junction bases not matched to a gene: 1. Germline lookup yields CDR1 LGHDT and CDR2 YNNKEL (reference sequence). The table came from immunoSEQ multiplex PCR; TCRdb's copy has only in-frame clones and leaves some out. Of around 230,000 clones listed, approximately 83% are singletons. The receptor was derived from a man in his forties with acute or convalescent COVID-19. Sequences were obtained from peripheral blood. This rearrangement joins TRBV3-1 (or the pseudogene TRBV3-2) to TRBJ1-5; 7 nucleotides line up with TRBD1. CDR3 residues: CASSDRGNQPQHF. The CDR3 DNA sequence: TGTGCCAGCAGTGACAGGGGCAATCAGCCCCAGCATTTT.